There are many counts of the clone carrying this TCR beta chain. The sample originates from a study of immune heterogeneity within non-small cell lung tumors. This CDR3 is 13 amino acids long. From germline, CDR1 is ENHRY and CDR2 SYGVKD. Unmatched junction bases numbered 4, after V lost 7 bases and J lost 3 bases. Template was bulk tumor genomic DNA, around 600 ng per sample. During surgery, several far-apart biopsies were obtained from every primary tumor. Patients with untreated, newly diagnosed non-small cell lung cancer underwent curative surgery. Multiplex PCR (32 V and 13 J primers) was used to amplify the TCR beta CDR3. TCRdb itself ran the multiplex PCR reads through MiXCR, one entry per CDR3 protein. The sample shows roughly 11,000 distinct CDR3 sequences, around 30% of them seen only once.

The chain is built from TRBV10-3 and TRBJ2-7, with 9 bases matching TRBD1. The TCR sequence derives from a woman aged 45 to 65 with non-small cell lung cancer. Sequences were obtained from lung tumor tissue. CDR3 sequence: CAINPGQGYEQYF. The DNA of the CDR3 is TGTGCCATCAACCCGGGACAGGGCTACGAGCAGTACTTC.